Shown below are 13 T cell receptor beta chains from a single sample sequenced in a study of immune heterogeneity within non-small cell lung tumors. Multiplex PCR amplified TCR beta CDR3 with 32 V and 13 J primers. TCRdb processed the multiplex PCR reads anew with MiXCR; each CDR3 protein has one entry. The sample shows 12,000 or so distinct CDR3 sequences, about 25% of them seen only once. For each sample, template was approximately 0.6 ug of bulk tumor genomic DNA. Biopsies, several per primary tumor and spaced far apart, were collected during surgery. Each patient presented with untreated, newly diagnosed non-small cell lung cancer and received curative surgery. Sequencing used lung tumor tissue. These receptors were taken from a man aged 45-65 years with non-small cell lung cancer.

There are many counts of this clonotype. The chain combines TRBV10-1 with TRBJ1-1; D call uncertain. The CDR3 runs to 12 residues. V was clipped by 6 bases and J by 4 bases, with 9 bases between them. Looked up from germline, CDR1 is WNHNN and CDR2 is SYGVQD (reference sequence). The CDR3 reads CASRNTITEAFF. CDR3 in DNA: TGCGCCAGCAGGAATACAATCACTGAAGCTTTCTTT.

This clonotype is medium-sized. The chain links TRBV11-1 to TRBJ2-7, with a weak D call TRBD1 (5 bases). Looked up from germline, CDR1 is SGHAT and CDR2 is FQDESV (reference sequence). V lost 3 bases and J lost 3, with 18 bases in between. The CDR3 is 16 residues long. CDR3 nucleotides: TGTGCCAGCAGCTTTCGCCCTACAGGTGAAGGCTACGAGCAGTACTTC. It encodes CASSFRPTGEGYEQYF.

With respect to this clonotype: A much larger clone differs from this one at a single base, so this may be a read error. The chain recombines TRBV15 with TRBJ2-7; D remains ambiguous. The CDR3 loop spans 13 amino acids. CDR1 and CDR2 (germline): LNHNV, YYDKDF (reference sequence). CDR3 in amino acids: CATSRERARELYF. The CDR3 DNA reads as TGTGCCACCAGCAGGGAAAGGGCTCGCGAGCTGTACTTC.

As to this clonotype: This may arise from a read error, as a much more abundant clone is one base away. The gene calls are TRBV2 and TRBJ2-1, with 10 bases lining up with TRBD1. The ends lost 6 bases at V and 7 bases at J; junction bases unmatched: 12. The CDR3 contains 16 residues. CDR1 is SNHLY, CDR2 FYNNEI, per germline. Here the CDR3 DNA reads TGTGCCAGCAGAGGGTCATACGGGACAGGGGCGAATGAGCAGTTCTTC. It encodes CASRGSYGTGANEQFF.

V is TRBV18 and J is TRBJ2-7; 8 nucleotides agree with TRBD1. The CDR3 runs to 15 residues. J was trimmed by 5 bases and V by 0 bases; bases with no gene match: 6. Germline loops: CDR1 KGHSH, CDR2 LQKENI. The chain's CDR3 is CASSPPGGQVDEQYF. The CDR3 region has the DNA TGTGCCAGCTCACCACCGGGGGGACAGGTCGACGAGCAGTACTTC.

This clonotype is labeled as medium-sized. The rearrangement links TRBV20-1 to TRBJ1-5; the D gene is possibly TRBD1 (5 bases). Germline CDR1 is DFQATT and CDR2 is SNEGSKA (reference sequence). V was trimmed by 0 bases and J by 0 bases, leaving 15 bases between them. This CDR3 region has 17 residues. CDR3 amino acids: CSARDLSEGDSNQPQHF. The CDR3 DNA sequence: TGCAGTGCTAGAGATCTGTCGGAAGGGGATAGCAATCAGCCCCAGCATTTT.

This chain uses TRBV28 with TRBJ1-1; a weak D match, TRBD1 (6 bases). Per germline, CDR1 MDHEN and CDR2 SYDVKM. The V and J ends lost 4 bases and 4 bases respectively, with 16 bases between them. The CDR3 sequence is 15 residues long. The DNA of the CDR3 is TGTGCCAGCAGTTCAGGGGTTTGGCCGGGCACTGAAGCTTTCTTT. As protein: CASSSGVWPGTEAFF.

The V call is TRBV20-1, the J call TRBJ2-5; TRBD2 matches 11 bases. Losses at the gene ends were 6 bases for V and 3 bases for J; bases not matched to a gene: 3. The CDR3 consists of 13 residues. The germline gives CDR1 DFQATT, CDR2 SNEGSKA (reference sequence). The CDR3 nucleotides read TGCAGTGCCAGTAGCGGGGGGGAAGAGACCCAGTACTTC. It encodes CSASSGGEETQYF.

This clonotype was seen ten or more times. The chain carries TRBV6-1 and TRBJ1-5; D might be TRBD1 (5 bases). The length of the CDR3 is 15 residues. Germline V gene lookup returns CDR1 MNHNS and CDR2 SASEGT. V was clipped by 0 bases and J by 5 bases, with 11 bases between them. Here the CDR3 reads CASSEAGGGHQPQHF. The CDR3 DNA follows: TGTGCCAGCAGTGAAGCGGGGGGGGGACATCAGCCCCAGCATTTT.

By share, this clonotype ranks as medium-sized (0.01 to 0.1%). V gene TRBV20-1 combines with J gene TRBJ2-1, with D uncertain. Germline V lookup: CDR1 DFQATT, CDR2 SNEGSKA (reference sequence). V lost 6 bases and J lost 6, with 15 bases in between. The CDR3 is 13 amino acids. The CDR3 reads CSAGLRSLNEQFF. The DNA of the CDR3 is TGCAGTGCAGGGCTTCGATCCCTCAATGAGCAGTTCTTC.

J is TRBJ2-2 and V is TRBV14; 8 bases match TRBD1. The trim removed 4 bases at V and 1 base at J, leaving 2 bases unmatched. This CDR3 spans 15 amino acids. CDR1 is SGHDN and CDR2 is FVKESK in the germline V gene. The CDR3 is CASSRGTGNTGELFF. CDR3 DNA: TGTGCCAGCAGCCGCGGGACAGGGAACACCGGGGAGCTGTTTTTT.

J is TRBJ2-7 and V is TRBV5-5, with D unclear. Germline CDR1 SGHKS, CDR2 YYEKEE (reference sequence). V lost 0 bases and J 4 bases, leaving 5 bases between the germline ends. The CDR3 totals 12 residues. The CDR3 sequence is CASSLGFYEQYF. In nucleotides, the CDR3 is TGTGCCAGCAGCTTGGGCTTTTACGAGCAGTACTTC.

For this clonotype: A single base separates this from a much larger clone, so it may be a read error. The chain is built from TRBV10-3 and TRBJ2-1; D is unclear. The germline V gene has CDR1 ENHRY and CDR2 SYGVKD. The CDR3 runs to 13 residues. The CDR3 loop reads CTISLDLGDEQFF. As DNA, the CDR3 is TGTACCATCAGCCTTGATCTGGGTGATGAGCAGTTCTTC.